This T cell receptor beta chain was captured in a study of patients and donors after allogeneic stem cell transplantation. Each CDR3 protein gets one entry after TCRdb re-called the RT-PCR reads with MiXCR. Of approximately 38,000 distinct CDR3 sequences in the sample, around a third were seen once. The CDR3 consists of 15 residues. V was clipped by 5 bases and J by 3 bases; unmatched bases: 4. Germline loops: CDR1 LGHDT, CDR2 YNNKEL (reference sequence). The sample was blood, either unsorted or a sorted T cell fraction (not recorded which). The sequence was collected from a human donor who was either an allogeneic HSCT recipient or a stem cell or donor lymphocyte infusion donor (not recorded which). It is not recorded whose cells these are; they may come from a transplant donor. The chain is built from TRBV3-1 and TRBJ2-1, with 10 bases matching TRBD2. In nucleotides, the CDR3 is TGTGCCAGCAGCGGTAGCGGGAGGATCTACAATGAGCAGTTCTTC. Translated: CASSGSGRIYNEQFF.